The 14 T cell receptor beta chains presented below share a single source sample, sequenced in a study of molecular identifiers for immune sequencing clone quantification. TCRdb reanalysed the PCR reads using MiXCR and keeps one entry per CDR3 protein. The sample carries 40,000 to 50,000 distinct CDR3 sequences, 19% recorded once. Sequencing input: naive CD8+ T cells from blood, with Jurkat cell RNA spiked in. The subset was: FACS-sorted CD8+CD4-CCR7+CD45RA+ naive T cells. The receptors originated from a human donor in good health. Some libraries in this study had Jurkat cell RNA spiked in.

The rearrangement joins TRBV28 to TRBJ1-6, with 8 bases matching TRBD1. Germline assignment: CDR1 MDHEN and CDR2 SYDVKM. The CDR3 totals 14 residues. J lost 6 bases, V lost 6 bases, and 4 bases had no gene match. CDR3 DNA: TGTGCCAGCAGACCGACAGGGGCTAATTCACCCCTCCACTTT. The encoded protein is CASRPTGANSPLHF.

The table lists this clonotype with many counts. V and J are TRBV19 and TRBJ2-2; the match to TRBD2 covers 9 bases. The V and J ends lost 6 bases and 5 bases, in that order; junction bases with no gene match: 16. This CDR3 contains 18 residues. Looked up from germline, CDR1 is LNHDA and CDR2 is SQIVND (reference sequence). CDR3 amino acids: CASSPWRNSGGGTGELFF. Written as DNA, the CDR3 is TGTGCCAGTAGCCCGTGGCGGAATAGCGGGGGAGGTACCGGGGAGCTGTTTTTT.

This clonotype was seen only a few times. Relative to the germline gene, one junction end is altered; a read error may explain this. The chain uses TRBV19 and TRBJ2-7; 11 positions agree with TRBD1. The CDR3 sequence is 14 residues long. Per the germline V gene, CDR1 is LNHDA and CDR2 is SQIVND (reference sequence). CDR3 in amino acids: CAGSEGQGDDEQYF. The DNA for the CDR3 is TGTGCCGGTAGTGAGGGACAGGGGGACGACGAGCAGTACTTC.

In this sample, this clonotype turned up many times. The rearrangement joins TRBV4-1 to TRBJ2-3, with D hard to call. Germline CDR1 is MGHRA and CDR2 is YSYEKL. The V and J ends lost 0 bases and 3 bases respectively, with 10 bases between them. This CDR3 has 15 residues. CDR3: CASSQEWRLTDTQYF. CDR3 nucleotide sequence: TGCGCCAGCAGCCAAGAATGGCGTCTGACAGATACGCAGTATTTT.

This sequence joins TRBV30 and TRBJ2-1; D uncertain. V was trimmed by 1 base and J by 4 bases, leaving 11 bases between them. The CDR3 spans 14 residues. The germline CDR1 and CDR2 sequences are GTSNPN and SVGIG (reference sequence). CDR3 DNA: TGTGCCTGGAGTGACCTCGTCCGTTACAATGAGCAGTTCTTC. It yields the protein CAWSDLVRYNEQFF.

Details on this clonotype: Given a much more abundant clone one base away, this may be a read error. V is TRBV6-2 or TRBV6-3 and J is TRBJ1-1, with D perhaps TRBD1 (5 bases). CDR3 size: 15 residues. Between the trimmed V and J ends, which lost 2 bases and 3 bases, there was a span of 13 bases. Germline assignment: CDR1 MNHEY and CDR2 SVGEGT. This CDR3 reads CASSYEMGGHTEAFF. The CDR3 DNA is TGTGCCAGCAGTTACGAGATGGGGGGACACACTGAAGCTTTCTTT.

This clonotype has a count of ten or more. V gene TRBV5-1 combines with J gene TRBJ2-1; perhaps D is TRBD1 or TRBD2 (5 bases each). Germline V lookup: CDR1 SGHRS, CDR2 YFSETQ. The ends were cut back, 0 bases at V and 6 bases at J, with 7 bases in the middle. The CDR3 consists of 13 residues. This CDR3 reads CASSLGGVNEQFF. CDR3 DNA: TGCGCCAGCAGCTTGGGAGGGGTCAATGAGCAGTTCTTC.

This chain joins TRBV7-9 and TRBJ2-1; 7 nucleotides match TRBD1. The CDR3 consists of 17 residues. Germline CDR1 reads SEHNR; CDR2 reads FQNEAQ (reference sequence). Trimming cost V 5 bases and J 0 bases; bases outside gene matches: 10. CDR3 loop: CASSPHPGQSSYNEQFF. The CDR3 nucleotides read TGTGCCAGCAGCCCACACCCGGGACAGAGCTCCTACAATGAGCAGTTCTTC.

This clonotype was detected only a few times. One base away lies a much larger clone, so this may be a sequencing read error. The chain carries TRBV19 and TRBJ1-1; tentatively, D is TRBD1 (6 bases). The CDR3 consists of 13 residues. The germline gives CDR1 LNHDA, CDR2 SQIVND (reference sequence). The chain's CDR3 is CVSSTGTLHEAFF. CDR3 DNA: TGTGTCAGTAGTACCGGGACACTCCATGAAGCTTTCTTT.

This clonotype was found many times. The V gene is TRBV27, the J gene TRBJ1-4; unclear D gene. Trimming removed 2 bases at V and 7 bases at J, with 5 bases between. There are 12 residues in the CDR3. Germline values: CDR1 MNHEY, CDR2 SMNVEV (reference sequence). DNA for the CDR3: TGTGCCAGCAGTTTAGGCGGTGAAAAACTGTTTTTT. As protein: CASSLGGEKLFF.

This clonotype was found many times. V is TRBV6-2 or TRBV6-3 and J is TRBJ2-7, with 10 nucleotides matching TRBD1. V trimming: 6 bases; J trimming: 3 bases; junction bases outside the gene matches: 5. This CDR3 spans 14 amino acids. Germline-derived CDR1 and CDR2 are MNHEY and SVGEGT. For the CDR3, the DNA is TGTGCCAGCAGCTCAGGGACAGGGGTCTACGAGCAGTACTTC. Protein: CASSSGTGVYEQYF.

This clonotype was recorded at least ten times. This chain joins TRBV28 and TRBJ2-7; weak D call: TRBD1 (6 bases). Trimming stripped 1 base from V and 0 bases from J, with 7 bases between. This CDR3 has 14 amino acids. CDR1 is MDHEN, CDR2 SYDVKM, per germline. CDR3 nucleotides: TGTGCCAGCAGTTTATTACAGGGCTCCTACGAGCAGTACTTC. It specifies CASSLLQGSYEQYF.

This clonotype was recorded at least ten times. This chain links TRBV4-3 with TRBJ2-1; no reliable D call. CDR1 is LGHNA and CDR2 is YSLEER in the germline V gene. V was clipped by 0 bases and J by 8 bases, with 14 bases between them. CDR3 length: 15 amino acids. CDR3 sequence (DNA): TGCGCCAGCAGCCAAGATAACGATAGCATCGATGAGCAGTTCTTC. As protein: CASSQDNDSIDEQFF.

This clonotype was detected ten times or more. The V gene is TRBV6-2 or TRBV6-3, the J gene TRBJ2-6; 9 bases line up with TRBD2. Germline values: CDR1 MNHEY, CDR2 SVGEGT. Losses at the gene ends were 5 bases for V and 0 bases for J; bases not matched to a gene: 14. The CDR3 has 20 residues. CDR3 protein: CASSPLSKTSGSSGANVLTF. The DNA of the CDR3 is TGTGCCAGCAGTCCACTCTCCAAGACTAGCGGTAGCTCTGGGGCCAACGTCCTGACTTTC.